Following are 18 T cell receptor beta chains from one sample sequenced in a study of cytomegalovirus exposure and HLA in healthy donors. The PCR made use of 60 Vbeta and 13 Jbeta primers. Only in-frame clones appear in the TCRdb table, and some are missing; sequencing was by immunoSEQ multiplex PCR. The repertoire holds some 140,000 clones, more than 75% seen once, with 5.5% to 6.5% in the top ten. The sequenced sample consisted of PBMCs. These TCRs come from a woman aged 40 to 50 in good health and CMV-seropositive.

CDR3 DNA sequence: TGTGCCAGCAGGCAACAGGGGGTTGGCACAGATACGCAGTATTTT. Its translation: CASRQQGVGTDTQYF. V is TRBV2 and J is TRBJ2-3; 8 bases line up with TRBD1. CDR1 is SNHLY and CDR2 is FYNNEI in the germline V gene. V was clipped by 6 bases and J by 1 base; unmatched bases: 6. The CDR3 is made up of 15 amino acids.

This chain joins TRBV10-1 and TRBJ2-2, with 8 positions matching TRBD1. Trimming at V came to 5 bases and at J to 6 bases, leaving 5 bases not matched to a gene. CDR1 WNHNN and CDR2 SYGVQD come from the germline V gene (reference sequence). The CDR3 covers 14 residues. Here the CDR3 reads CASSRDRSSGELFF. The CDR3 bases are TGCGCCAGCAGTCGGGACAGGTCCTCCGGGGAGCTGTTTTTT.

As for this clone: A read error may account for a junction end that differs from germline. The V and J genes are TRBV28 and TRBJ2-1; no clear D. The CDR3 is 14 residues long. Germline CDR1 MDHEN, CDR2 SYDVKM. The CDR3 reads CASSLWQAFNEQFF. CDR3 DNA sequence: TGTGCCAGCAGTCTATGGCAAGCCTTTAATGAGCAGTTCTTC.

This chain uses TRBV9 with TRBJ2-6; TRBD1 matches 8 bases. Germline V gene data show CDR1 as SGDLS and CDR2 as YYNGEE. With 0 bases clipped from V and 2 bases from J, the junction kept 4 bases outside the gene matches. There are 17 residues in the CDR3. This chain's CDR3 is CASSVGTGIPGANVLTF. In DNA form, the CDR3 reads TGTGCCAGCAGCGTAGGGACAGGGATTCCTGGGGCCAACGTCCTGACTTTC. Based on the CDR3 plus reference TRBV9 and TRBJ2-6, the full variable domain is DSGVTQTPKHLITATGQRVTLRCSPRSGDLSVYWYQQSLDQGLQFLIQYYNGEERAKGNILERFSAQQFPDLHSELNLSSLELGDSALYFCASSVGTGIPGANVLTFGAGSRLTVL.

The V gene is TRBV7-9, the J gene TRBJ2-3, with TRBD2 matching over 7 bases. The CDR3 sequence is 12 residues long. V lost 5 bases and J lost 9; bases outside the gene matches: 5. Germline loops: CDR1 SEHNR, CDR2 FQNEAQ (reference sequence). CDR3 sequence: CASSLSGLTQYF. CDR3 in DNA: TGTGCCAGCAGCCTTAGCGGGCTCACGCAGTATTTT. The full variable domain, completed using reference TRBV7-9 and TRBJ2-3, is DTGVSQNPRHKITKRGQNVTFRCDPISEHNRLYWYRQTLGQGPEFLTYFQNEAQLEKSRLLSDRFSAERPKGSFSTLEIQRTEQGDSAMYLCASSLSGLTQYFGPGTRLTVL.

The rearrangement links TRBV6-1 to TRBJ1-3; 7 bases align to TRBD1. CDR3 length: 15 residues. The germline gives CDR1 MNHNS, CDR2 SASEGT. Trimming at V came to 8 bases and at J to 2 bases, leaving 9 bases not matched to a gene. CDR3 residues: CASGAFQGAGNTIYF. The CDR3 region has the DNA TGTGCCAGCGGCGCCTTCCAGGGGGCTGGAAACACCATATATTTT.

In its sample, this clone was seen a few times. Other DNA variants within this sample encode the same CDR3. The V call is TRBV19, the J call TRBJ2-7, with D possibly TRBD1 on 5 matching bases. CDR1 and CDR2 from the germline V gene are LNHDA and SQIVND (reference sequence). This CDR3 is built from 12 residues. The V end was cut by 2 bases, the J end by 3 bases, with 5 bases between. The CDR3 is CASSIQGYEQYF. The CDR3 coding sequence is TGTGCCAGTAGTATACAGGGCTACGAGCAGTACTTC.

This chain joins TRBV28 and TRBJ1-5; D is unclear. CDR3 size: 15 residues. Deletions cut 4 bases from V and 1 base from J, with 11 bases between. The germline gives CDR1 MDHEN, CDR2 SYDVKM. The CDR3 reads CASSYRLQSNQPQHF. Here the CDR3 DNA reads TGTGCCAGCAGTTACCGACTCCAAAGCAATCAGCCCCAGCATTTT.

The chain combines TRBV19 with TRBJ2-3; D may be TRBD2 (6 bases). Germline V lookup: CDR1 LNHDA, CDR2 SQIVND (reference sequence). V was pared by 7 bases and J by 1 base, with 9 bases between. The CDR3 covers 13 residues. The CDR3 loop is CASMRGRTDTQYF. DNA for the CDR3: TGTGCCAGTATGCGGGGCCGCACAGATACGCAGTATTTT.

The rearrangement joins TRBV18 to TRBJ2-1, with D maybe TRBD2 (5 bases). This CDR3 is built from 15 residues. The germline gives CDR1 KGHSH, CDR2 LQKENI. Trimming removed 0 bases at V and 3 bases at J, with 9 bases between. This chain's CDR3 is CASSPPSGLYNEQFF. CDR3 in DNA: TGTGCCAGCTCACCACCGAGCGGTCTCTACAATGAGCAGTTCTTC. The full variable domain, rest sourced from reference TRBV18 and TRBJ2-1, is NAGVMQNPRHLVRRRGQEARLRCSPMKGHSHVYWYRQLPEEGLKFMVYLQKENIIDESGMPKERFSAEFPKEGPSILRIQQVVRGDSAAYFCASSPPSGLYNEQFFGPGTRLTVL.

DNA for the CDR3: TGTGCCAGCAGATCCCTCGCGCCGGATGGCTACACCTTC. Encoded protein: CASRSLAPDGYTF. The V gene is TRBV6-5, the J gene TRBJ1-2; D unclear. This CDR3 comprises 13 residues. Deletions cut 6 bases from V and 6 bases from J, with 14 bases between. Germline V gene data show CDR1 as MNHEY and CDR2 as SVGAGI.

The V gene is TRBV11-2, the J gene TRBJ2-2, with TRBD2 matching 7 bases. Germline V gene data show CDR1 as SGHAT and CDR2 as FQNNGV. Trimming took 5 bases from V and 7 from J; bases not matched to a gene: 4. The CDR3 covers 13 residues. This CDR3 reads CASSAPGGGELFF. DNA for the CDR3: TGTGCCAGCAGCGCCCCGGGAGGCGGGGAGCTGTTTTTT.

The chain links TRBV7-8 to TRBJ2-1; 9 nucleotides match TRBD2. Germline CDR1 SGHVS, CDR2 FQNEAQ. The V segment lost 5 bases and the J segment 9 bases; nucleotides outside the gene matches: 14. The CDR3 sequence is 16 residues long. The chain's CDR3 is CASSPAGGFGLGEQFF. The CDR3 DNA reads TGTGCCAGCAGCCCAGCGGGGGGCTTCGGGCTTGGTGAGCAGTTCTTC.

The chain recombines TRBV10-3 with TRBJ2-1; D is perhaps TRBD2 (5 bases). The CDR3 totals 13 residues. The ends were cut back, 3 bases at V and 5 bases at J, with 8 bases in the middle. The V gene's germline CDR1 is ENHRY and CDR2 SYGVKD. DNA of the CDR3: TGTGCCATCAGTGAAGAGGGAGACAATGAGCAGTTCTTC. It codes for CAISEEGDNEQFF.

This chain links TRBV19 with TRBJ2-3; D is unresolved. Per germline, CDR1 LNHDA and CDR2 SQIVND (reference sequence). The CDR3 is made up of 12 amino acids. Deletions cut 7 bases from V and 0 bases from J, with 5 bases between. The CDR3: CASKSSTDTQYF. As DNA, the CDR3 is TGTGCCAGTAAGAGTAGCACAGATACGCAGTATTTT.

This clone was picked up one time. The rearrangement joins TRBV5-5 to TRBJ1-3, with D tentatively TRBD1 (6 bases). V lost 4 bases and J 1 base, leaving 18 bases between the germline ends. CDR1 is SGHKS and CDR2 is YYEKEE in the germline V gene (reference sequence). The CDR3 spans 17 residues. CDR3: CASSLLGQRVSGNTIYF. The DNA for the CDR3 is TGTGCCAGCAGCCTACTAGGACAGCGAGTATCTGGAAACACCATATATTTT.

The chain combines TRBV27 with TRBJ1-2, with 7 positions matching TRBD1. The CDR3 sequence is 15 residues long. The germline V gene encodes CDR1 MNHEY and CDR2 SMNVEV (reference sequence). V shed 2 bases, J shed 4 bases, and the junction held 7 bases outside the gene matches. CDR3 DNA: TGTGCCAGCAGTTTACGTTTCGGGACAGCCTATGGCTACACCTTC. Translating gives CASSLRFGTAYGYTF.

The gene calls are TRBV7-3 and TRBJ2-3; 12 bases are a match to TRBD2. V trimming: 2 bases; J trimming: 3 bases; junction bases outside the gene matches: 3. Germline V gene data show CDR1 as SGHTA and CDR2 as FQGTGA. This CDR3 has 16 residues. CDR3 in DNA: TGTGCCAGCAGCTTAGGAGGACTAGCGGGAACAGATACGCAGTATTTT. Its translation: CASSLGGLAGTDTQYF.